This TCR beta chain derives from a study of T cells in Graves' hyperthyroidism and ophthalmopathy. A note on this clonotype: Since a much larger clone is just one base distant, this may be a read error.

Trimming removed 7 bases at V and 1 base at J, with 22 bases between. The CDR3 has 17 residues. Using RNA transcripts as the source, TCR beta CDR3 regions were amplified. The study used the HTBI primer set for a first-round RT-PCR of the TCR CDR3. One entry per CDR3 protein, called by TCRdb with MiXCR from the multiplex PCR reads. Of fewer than 800,000 distinct CDR3 sequences in the sample, about 17% were seen once. The TCR originated in a man aged 18 to 29 with Graves' hyperthyroidism. The chain employs TRBV12-3 or TRBV12-4 and TRBJ2-5; D is possibly TRBD2 (5 bases). Sequenced material: blood. The DNA for the CDR3 is TGTGCCAGCAACCCCCTTCGGGAACAGCGAAGCCAAGAGACCCAGTACTTC. This gives the protein CASNPLREQRSQETQYF.